This entry describes one T cell receptor beta chain. Its specific antigen is unknown. Base qualities were left out, and no much larger clone turns up one base away. The data were taken from a study of cytomegalovirus exposure and HLA in healthy donors (dated by TCRdb to 2015 to 2018). The study in broad terms: According to an earlier analysis of around 600 of the donors, about 190 million T cells yielded 95 million to 140 million unique TCR beta sequences and about 300 Gb of sequence data. Of the 300 to 450 genotyped donors, less than 90% were placed in the genetic ancestry cluster associated with self-reported Caucasian donors. Using immunosequencing, the study profiled T cell repertoires from 550 to 750 subjects and related those repertoires to cytomegalovirus serostatus. An earlier analysis of 587 of the donors used high-throughput TCR beta sequencing to judge whether each TCR beta V gene segment behaved as functional or pseudogenic. The aim of the study was to test whether cataloging public T cell receptors could identify signatures of past pathogen exposure. To predict cytomegalovirus infection status, the study brought together high-throughput TCR immunosequencing, statistical association of individual TCRs with disease status, and machine learning. A later analysis re-examined previously published TCR beta repertoires from more than 600 donors and added high-resolution HLA genotyping to investigate patterns of TCR occurrence. Donor age, sex, ethnicity and CMV serostatus were compiled alongside the repertoire data. Every discovery cohort repertoire had been produced on one sequencing platform. A later genetic analysis used genome-wide SNP genotypes for about three fifths of the 666 donors, treating that subset as a discovery cohort. Roughly five DR-DQ haplotypes were treated as single units for association and clustering because of strong linkage in the cohort. Roughly 320 gigabases of sequencing data and tens of millions of unique TCR sequences made up an early release that covered several hundred HLA-typed donors. HLA typing included class I and class II loci at four-digit resolution. Across some 400 genotyped donors of the cohort, an average of about 200,000 unique TCR beta nucleotide sequences per donor were sequenced, and roughly 17% of those sequences were non-productive. Typing coverage varied by locus: roughly 620-640 donors for A, B, C, DRB1 and DQB1; more than 500 for DQA1; more than 600 for DPA1; more than 450 for DPB1. Along with the roughly 700-subject first cohort, a separate validation cohort of more than 90 different subjects was used. Rather than using new phenotypic data, the later analysis identified candidate immune exposures from TCR beta sequences and from how often those sequences occurred across donors.

Receptor libraries were prepared by the immunoSEQ multiplex PCR assay. A mixture of 60 forward primers for TCR Vbeta segments and 13 reverse primers for TCR Jbeta segments was used in the multiplex PCR. A multiplex PCR assay on genomic DNA amplified the CDR3 region of rearranged TCR beta genes. The amplified TCR beta libraries were sequenced on the Illumina HiSeq System as 87-base-pair reads. In the authors' own workflow: In a later analysis, tens of millions of unique TCR beta chains were counted across the roughly 700 repertoires, and roughly 11 million of these chains were shared by at least two donors. A nearest-neighbor algorithm error-corrected the raw reads and collapsed the reads into unique sequences, merging closely related sequences to remove PCR and sequencing errors. Alignment of CDR3 sequences to IMGT reference sequences was used to assign V, D and J gene segments. For a sequence to be retained, a match of at least six nucleotides was required to both a V gene segment and a J gene segment. Rearrangements were classified as productive when the CDR3 lacked stop codons and remained in frame with V and J, and all other rearrangements were classified as non-productive. Following IMGT convention, CDR3 was defined as the stretch from the second conserved V-encoded cysteine up to the conserved J-encoded phenylalanine. The earlier analysis of about 640 of the donors excluded any sequence lacking an unambiguous match to a single V gene segment. An earlier analysis of 500 to 600 of the donors classified V segments as functional when productive rearrangements were above 56.7% and as segregating when the standard deviation between donors was above 5%. To diagnose cytomegalovirus status from the catalog of TCR beta chain sequences, a statistical classification framework was built. V and J gene assignment, in a later analysis, came from comparing TCR nucleotide sequences with IMGT/GENE-DB human TR gene sequences. In a later analysis, CDR3 sequences and most-parsimonious VDJ recombination scenarios were assigned using the TCRdist pipeline. In a later analysis, each TCR beta chain was defined by its CDR3 amino acid sequence together with its V-gene family, and reads without a unique V-gene family were excluded. As a way to deal with suspected cross-contamination and a sequencing artifact, a later analysis dropped 592 nucleotide sequences that were highly shared and had low generation probability. In a later analysis, a clonal expansion index for each public chain was calculated from normalized within-repertoire ranks of inferred template counts. A later analysis computed generation probabilities with a VDJ recombination model fitted to out-of-frame rearrangements, and checked the results against IGoR. In a later analysis, hypergeometric tests were used to score TCR-TCR, TCR-HLA and TCR-CMV co-occurrence, with a repertoire-size bias correction applied to TCR pairs. To estimate false discovery rates, a later analysis permuted the HLA or CMV assignments 20 times. A later analysis grouped co-occurring TCRs with DBSCAN, adding TCRdist sequence similarity when clustering within HLA-allele-positive subsets. For co-occurrence clustering, repertoires with fewer than 30,000 or more than 120,000 public chains were excluded, along with about five repertoires with anomalous nucleotide sharing. Held by TCRdb, this immuneACCESS table contains in-frame sequences only and omits some clones. Under half of the omission traces to an unresolved V gene where checked; the cause of the rest is unknown. The V and J calls and the clone size are those of that table, but D and trimming were determined from the DNA. A total of roughly 200,000 clones appear in this sample, 81% of them only once. Jointly, the top ten make up 3.4% of the sample.

Here V drops 0 bases and J drops 8 bases, and the junction holds 12 bases not matched to any gene. Measured from the cysteine to the phenylalanine, the CDR3 is 18 residues long. The DNA shown is the 54-base CDR3, in frame from base 1. The germline V gene gives CDR1 as SGHDT and CDR2 as YYEEEE. Overall results and qualifications from the work: Only TCR beta chains were sequenced in this cohort, and the absence of alpha or paired-chain data limited detectable features. A later analysis found that HLA-associated TCR beta chains were more clonally expanded and had lower generation probabilities than equally common non-associated chains. Correlated functional status among segregating V segments might be attributable to linkage disequilibrium, but an unknown experimental factor could not be ruled out. About 17 rarely observed V segments, including chromosome 9 orphons, were excluded from the earlier analysis of 550 to 700 of the donors because counts were too low. A further reported finding was that TCR beta sequences accurately predicted the HLA-A and HLA-B alleles for most subjects in the first cohort. CMV serostatus was the only immune exposure information available for the cohort. Several of the top co-occurrence clusters appeared to be linked to parvovirus B19, influenza, CMV and Epstein-Barr virus, according to a later analysis. HLA typing was unavailable for some donors at each locus, so association tests used only the typed subset. According to a later analysis, TCR association rates differed among HLA loci, with DRB1 alleles showing the most associated TCRs and HLA-C alleles showing the fewest. According to a later analysis, most CMV-associated TCR beta chains appeared to be HLA-restricted, and the HLA associations seemed to be driven largely by CMV exposure. Most TCR sequences were seen in very few donors, while some public TCRs were found in many individuals. A later analysis associated 15,000 to 20,000 TCR beta sequences with specific HLA alleles at a false discovery rate of 0.05. Assigning TCR associations to individual alleles was difficult when HLA alleles, especially DR and DQ, strongly co-occurred. The presence/absence analyses assumed that sequencing depth was roughly uniform across donors, and that assumption may not be true. A cluster of highly shared sequence variants was judged likely to be a technical artifact of the sequencing pipeline. Some IMGT-functional V segments, including TRBV6-2 and TRBV6-3, could not be distinguished by the 87-base-pair reads and were therefore excluded. According to a later genetic analysis, donors in an Asian-associated ancestry cluster had fewer N-insertions in productive TCRs than the approximately 630-donor mean. It was suggested by the authors that the approach could potentially be generalized to other disease states and immunological phenotypes. The study gave a list of about 160 TCR beta chains associated with cytomegalovirus. Cytomegalovirus status was reported to be diagnosed by the classifier with high specificity and sensitivity in both the original and validation cohorts. A few of the identified cytomegalovirus-associated TCR beta chains were confirmed in vitro to be specific for cytomegalovirus antigens. V-gene and J-gene trimming of TCR beta chains was associated with a missense DCLRE1C variant in a later genetic analysis, and the association was replicated in an independent cohort. Broadly in line with IMGT annotations, most TCR beta V segments showed up in productive rearrangements about 87% or about 30% of the time in an earlier analysis of around 600 of the donors.

The cohort comprised fewer than 750 healthy bone marrow donors. At the time of sampling, every cohort member was nominally healthy, though immune exposures that went unrecorded were likely present. The donor tested CMV seropositive, placing the donor among the 250 to 350 seropositive members of the cohort. Every donor gave a peripheral blood sample, and the peripheral blood mononuclear cells from that sample were used for TCR beta sequencing. Genomic DNA extraction from the blood cell samples was performed with the Qiagen DNeasy Blood Extraction Kit. Sequenced sample: PBMCs. The sequence was collected from a man in his forties in good health and CMV-seropositive. Recombination connected TRBV5-6 to TRBJ1-6, and 9 junctional nucleotides match TRBD1. The DNA sequence is given as TGTGCCAGCAGCTTGGATGAGGGCCCGGGACAGGGAGATTCACCCCTCCACTTT. This translates into CASSLDEGPGQGDSPLHF.